The T cell receptor (beta chain) described here comes from a study of blood T cells in healthy people across ages (dated by TCRdb to 2015 to 2017). Regarding the study in general: In model experiments, template switching captured roughly one uniquely barcoded TCR beta cDNA molecule for every two T cells. Four age groups were formed from the donors: young (average approximately 16 years), middle-aged (around 41), aged (around 62) and long-lived (about 80). Using deep sequencing normalized with unique cDNA molecular identifiers, the study measured how TCR beta repertoire diversity changes with age. For two donors (one aged 18 to 30 and one aged 80 or older), the study analyzed two additional independent replicas of 1 million unique cDNA reads from the same blood draw. To avoid experimental bias, donors of different ages were spread randomly across the sequencing lanes. The full study reports these points: Because the CMV infection status of the donors was unknown, age-related changes in expanded clonotypes may potentially have been confounded. Since profiling was done on bulk unsorted PBMCs, naive and antigen-experienced compartments could not be conclusively compared. Compared with the aged group, more naive CD4+ T cells, fewer expanded clones and increased TCR diversity were shown by the long-lived group, suggesting age selection. The percentage of naive T cells measured by flow cytometry correlated strongly with observed TCR beta diversity. Estimates of total diversity from one million sequenced T cells were regarded as lower bounds and underestimates. Observed TCR beta diversity per million T cells fell roughly linearly with age, and a significant reduction was already apparent by age around 44.

This clonotype showed up just a few times. Its antigen target is currently unknown. There are no base qualities to consult, and no much larger clone falls within one base. The 40 or so donors, aged about 6 to 95 years, were systemically healthy Caucasian individuals from Russia. Each donor gave about 10 milliliters of peripheral blood, drawn into EDTA-treated Vacutainer tubes. PBMCs were isolated by Ficoll-Paque density-gradient centrifugation, with at least 7 million obtained per sample. Trizol reagent was used to extract total RNA from PBMCs, with at least 6 micrograms per sample. For every donor, flow cytometry on a PBMC aliquot measured the percentage of naive CD45RAhigh/CD27high T cells. Libraries were made using 5' RACE. These reads were obtained on an Illumina HiSeq 2500. A second PCR of roughly 7 to 11 cycles was run with a J-beta primer mix and a sample-barcoded 5' primer. A template-switch 5' adaptor carrying 12 random nucleotides introduced a unique molecular identifier onto each TCR beta cDNA molecule. Each sample yielded at least 3 million CDR3-containing paired-end reads. First-strand cDNA was synthesized from all RNA with the Mint cDNA synthesis kit, primed by a TRBC-specific oligonucleotide. Following uracil-DNA glycosylase treatment, all cDNA underwent a first 18-cycle PCR with the universal primers M1SS and BC2_uni_R. Per the original workflow: Each sample was normalized by randomly selecting 1 million high-quality reads, each carrying a distinct molecular identifier. Instead of being binned into consensus sequences, reads that shared molecular identifiers were thrown out. MiTCR, set to a Q25 quality threshold and the strictest error-elimination algorithm, was used for CDR3 identification, clonotype clustering and error correction. A nonparametric unseen species model using Euler transformation provided a lower-bound estimate of total TCR beta diversity. Clones were called with MiXCR by TCRdb after fastp trimmed the public reads at Q25, and only in-frame beta chains were retained. Each entry merges the rows of one CDR3 protein and shows their most common DNA and genes. These V and J calls are TCRdb output, not the study's own analysis. The sample table shows about 900,000 distinct CDR3 sequences, and 40% to 60% are seen once. Roughly an eighth of the sample goes to the ten largest clones.

The sample consisted of blood. The receptor comes from a man under 40 in good health.

DNA sequence: TGTGCCAGCAGCTTGGAAGGACAGGGACTCCACAATGAGCAGTTCTTC. Its protein reads: CASSLEGQGLHNEQFF. Recombination connected TRBV5-6 to TRBJ2-1; TRBD1 fits 8 bases in the junction. The CDR3 runs 16 residues from the cysteine to the phenylalanine. Only the CDR3 portion is preserved as DNA: 48 bases, with reading frame beginning at the first base. Germline trimming: 0 bases from V, 5 bases from J; junction bases outside gene matches: 7. Reading the germline V gene gives CDR1 SGHDT and CDR2 YYEEEE.